The rows below give T cell receptor beta chains drawn from one sample of a study of patients and donors after allogeneic stem cell transplantation. TCRdb processed the RT-PCR reads anew with MiXCR; each CDR3 protein has one entry. The sample lists about 210,000 distinct CDR3 sequences; around 40% were seen once. Specimen: blood, either unsorted or a sorted T cell fraction (not recorded which). The receptors stem from a human donor who was either an allogeneic HSCT recipient or a stem cell or donor lymphocyte infusion donor (not recorded which). It is not recorded whose cells these are; they may come from a transplant donor. Each CDR3 is given with its conserved first and last residue. D genes are given only for firm matches. Not every row has a clone size; where given, it reads once, few, many or a size class.

V	size	J	D	DNA	CDR3
TRBV15	few	TRBJ2-3	.	TGTGCCACCAGCAGCCTTCTAACTAGCACAGATACGCAGTATTTT	CATSSLLTSTDTQYF
TRBV27	.	TRBJ2-1	.	TGTGCCAGCACCTCGGGCTACCGACTCCACAATGAGCAGTTCTTC	CASTSGYRLHNEQFF
TRBV30	.	TRBJ1-1	.	TGTGCCTGGAATGGGGCCCGGAACACTGAAGCTTTCTTT	CAWNGARNTEAFF
TRBV12-3/TRBV12-4	.	TRBJ2-2	.	TGTGCCAGCCATGGAACAGGGTCCACCGGGGAGCTGTTTTTT	CASHGTGSTGELFF
TRBV18	.	TRBJ2-3	.	TGTGCCAGCTCACCACCGTCTAGCACAGATACGCAGTATTTT	CASSPPSSTDTQYF
TRBV3-1	.	TRBJ2-7	.	TGTGCCAGCAGCCAAGTGGGACGGTCGGCCTACGAGCAGTACTTC	CASSQVGRSAYEQYF
TRBV12-3/TRBV12-4	many	TRBJ2-1	.	TGTGCCAGCAGTGCCATATCGCCTTTGGGCTACAATGAGCAGTTCTTC	CASSAISPLGYNEQFF
TRBV12-3/TRBV12-4	few	TRBJ2-7	.	TGTGCCAGCAGTTTAGTTGGGACCTACGAGCAGTACTTC	CASSLVGTYEQYF
TRBV27	.	TRBJ1-2	.	TGTGCCAGCAGTTTATTAGGGACACCTAACTATGGCTACACCTTC	CASSLLGTPNYGYTF
TRBV1	.	TRBJ1-3	.	TGCACCAGCAGCCAAGATTCCCCTCGGGGTCCCGGAAACACCATATATTTT	CTSSQDSPRGPGNTIYF
TRBV30	.	TRBJ1-1	TRBD1	TGTGCCTGGACACAGGGGGCCGGACCCCGCCCTTTCTTT	CAWTQGAGPRPFF
TRBV20-1	.	TRBJ2-3	.	TGCAGTGCTAGGCCTAAAGCGGGAGATACGCAGTATTTT	CSARPKAGDTQYF
TRBV20-1	few	TRBJ2-7	.	TGCAGTGCGAAGATTGACAGCTACGAGCAGTACTTC	CSAKIDSYEQYF
TRBV6-5	once	TRBJ2-7	TRBD2	TGTGCCAGCAGTTACGAGGCTAGCGGGGGTTACGAGCAGTACTTC	CASSYEASGGYEQYF
TRBV29-1	.	TRBJ2-4	.	TGCAGCGCTCACAGGGGCAGGGAGGACATTCAGTACTTC	CSAHRGREDIQYF
TRBV7-3	few	TRBJ1-2	.	TGTGCCAGCAGCTTATTCGGACTTTCGGGCTACACCTTC	CASSLFGLSGYTF
TRBV15	.	TRBJ2-2	.	TGTGCCACCAGCAGAGATCCGGATGGCGGGGAGCTGTTTTTT	CATSRDPDGGELFF
TRBV12-3/TRBV12-4	.	TRBJ2-3	.	TGTGCCAGCAGTTCTTCCAACGTTGGTCCAGATACGCAGTATTTT	CASSSSNVGPDTQYF
TRBV5-5	few	TRBJ1-1	.	TGTGCCAGCAGCTTGGTAGCAGGCCTGAACACTGAAGCTTTCTTT	CASSLVAGLNTEAFF
TRBV6-6	few	TRBJ1-2	.	TGTGCCAGCAGTTATATGCCTAACTATGGCTACACCTTC	CASSYMPNYGYTF
TRBV12-3/TRBV12-4	.	TRBJ2-3	.	TGTGCCAGCAGTTTACCTTTTCTGGACGCTAGCACAGATACGCAGTATTTT	CASSLPFLDASTDTQYF
TRBV12-3/TRBV12-4	few	TRBJ1-2	.	TGTGCCAGCAGTTTACATGACTATGGCTACACCTTC	CASSLHDYGYTF
TRBV20-1	few	TRBJ2-5	.	TGCAGTGCTAGCCGGGTGATTCGAGAGACCCAGTACTTC	CSASRVIRETQYF
TRBV27	few	TRBJ1-2	.	TGTGCCAGCAGTTTCGGCAAATTTAACTATGGCTACACCTTC	CASSFGKFNYGYTF
TRBV21-1	few	TRBJ2-1	.	TGTGCCAGCAGCCACAATGAGCAGTTCTTC	CASSHNEQFF
TRBV27	.	TRBJ1-1	.	TGTGCCAGCAGTTTAGGGTCGGTAGGAGCACCGAACTCTGAAGCTTTCTTT	CASSLGSVGAPNSEAFF
TRBV4-3	.	TRBJ2-1	TRBD2	TGCGCCAGCAGCCTTTTTCGGGGGGGCCAGGGTGGTGAGCAGTTCTTC	CASSLFRGGQGGEQFF
TRBV18	.	TRBJ2-3	.	TGTGCCAGCTCACCTGAGAGGGTACATACGCAGTATTTT	CASSPERVHTQYF
TRBV7-9	.	TRBJ1-5	.	TGTGCCAGCAGCGCGGGAGCCGATAGCAATCAGCCCCAGCATTTT	CASSAGADSNQPQHF
TRBV2	.	TRBJ2-5	TRBD2	TGTGCCAGCAGTATCACTACCCCTAGGACTAGCTGGAAGACCCAGTACTTC	CASSITTPRTSWKTQYF
TRBV24-1	.	TRBJ1-1	TRBD1	TGTGCCACCAGGGGGGACAGTTTCACTGAAGCTTTCTTT	CATRGDSFTEAFF
TRBV6-2/TRBV6-3	.	TRBJ2-4	TRBD2	TGTGCCAGCACCGGACTAGCAACTCGGATAGCCAAAAACATTCAGTACTTC	CASTGLATRIAKNIQYF
TRBV6-6	few	TRBJ1-2	TRBD1	TGTGCCAGCAGCCCAGGGGACAGGCTGATCTTTGGCTACACCTTC	CASSPGDRLIFGYTF
TRBV5-1	.	TRBJ2-7	.	TGCGCCAGCAGCATCGGACAGTCCTATCCCTACGAGCAGTACTTC	CASSIGQSYPYEQYF
TRBV7-2	.	TRBJ2-1	.	TGTGCCAGCAGCTTAGAAGGGCAATCCTACAATGAGCAGTTCTTC	CASSLEGQSYNEQFF
TRBV6-6	few	TRBJ1-2	TRBD1	TGTGCCAGCAGTTTGCCCGGGACAGGGGGTGGCTACACCTTC	CASSLPGTGGGYTF
TRBV7-3	many	TRBJ1-1	.	TGTGCCAGCAGCTTAATGAGGGGTACTGAAGCTTTCTTT	CASSLMRGTEAFF
TRBV6-1	.	TRBJ2-2	.	TGTGCCAGCAGGGGCCTACTAGAAACCGGGGAGCTGTTTTTT	CASRGLLETGELFF